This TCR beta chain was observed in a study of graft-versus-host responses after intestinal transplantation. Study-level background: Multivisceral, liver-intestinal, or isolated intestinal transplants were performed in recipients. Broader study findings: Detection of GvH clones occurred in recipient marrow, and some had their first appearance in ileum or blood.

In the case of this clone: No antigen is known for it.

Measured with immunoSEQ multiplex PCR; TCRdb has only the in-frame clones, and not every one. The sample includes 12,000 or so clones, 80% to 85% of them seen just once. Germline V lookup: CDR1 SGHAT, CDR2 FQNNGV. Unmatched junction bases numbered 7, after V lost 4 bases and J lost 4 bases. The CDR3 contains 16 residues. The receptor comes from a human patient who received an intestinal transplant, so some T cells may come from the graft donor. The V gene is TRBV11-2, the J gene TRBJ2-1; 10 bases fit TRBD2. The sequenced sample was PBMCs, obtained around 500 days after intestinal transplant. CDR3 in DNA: TGTGCCAGCAGCTATGGAGCGGGAGGGCTTTACAATGAGCAGTTCTTC. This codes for CASSYGAGGLYNEQFF.